Shown below are 27 T cell receptor beta chains from a single sample sequenced in a study of cytomegalovirus exposure and HLA in healthy donors. The PCR employed 60 Vbeta primers together with 13 Jbeta primers. Produced via immunoSEQ multiplex PCR; TCRdb's table is partial and in-frame only. The sample holds about 130,000 clones, around three quarters seen once. Specimen: PBMCs. The receptors here all came from a man between 18 and 35 years old in good health and CMV-seronegative.

This clone has just a few counts. Relative to the germline gene, one junction end is altered; a read error may explain this. The V gene is TRBV6-5, the J gene TRBJ2-1; no definite D call. The CDR3 has 13 amino acids. The germline V gene has CDR1 MNHEY and CDR2 SVGAGI. The CDR3 loop is CASCYGPNNEQFF. CDR3 coding DNA: TGTGCCAGCTGTTACGGGCCAAATAATGAGCAGTTCTTC.

The chain carries TRBV9 and TRBJ2-1; 9 positions match TRBD2. CDR1 and CDR2 from the germline V gene are SGDLS and YYNGEE. The V segment lost 0 bases and the J segment 9 bases; nucleotides outside the gene matches: 7. The CDR3 covers 15 residues. CDR3: CASSVALAGRGEQFF. Written as DNA, the CDR3 is TGTGCCAGCAGCGTAGCACTAGCGGGTCGTGGTGAGCAGTTCTTC.

This sequence joins TRBV10-3 and TRBJ2-1; 12 bases align to TRBD2. Germline CDR1 reads ENHRY; CDR2 reads SYGVKD. V lost 5 bases, J lost 8 bases, and 4 bases stayed unmatched. The CDR3 has 14 residues. In nucleotides, the CDR3 is TGTGCCATCAGTTCCGGGACTAGCGGGTATGAGCAGTTCTTC. Translating gives CAISSGTSGYEQFF.

Only a few counts were recorded for this clone. This chain connects TRBV6-1 to TRBJ1-1; D might be TRBD1 (5 bases). Trimming stripped 6 bases from V and 1 base from J, with 9 bases between. Germline loops: CDR1 MNHNS, CDR2 SASEGT. The CDR3 contains 13 residues. CDR3: CASRSGPNTEAFF. The CDR3 DNA follows: TGTGCCAGCAGGTCAGGGCCGAACACTGAAGCTTTCTTT.

The chain combines TRBV4-1 with TRBJ2-1; D uncertain. V lost 1 base and J lost 6, with 22 bases in between. Germline lookup yields CDR1 MGHRA and CDR2 YSYEKL. This CDR3 spans 18 amino acids. The CDR3 coding sequence is TGCGCCAGCAGCCAAGTCCCGAGGTTAATAGTCAGTGGCAATGAGCAGTTCTTC. This gives the protein CASSQVPRLIVSGNEQFF.

This rearrangement joins TRBV7-2 to TRBJ2-1; 8 bases are shared with TRBD2. This CDR3 spans 16 amino acids. Germline loops: CDR1 SGHTA, CDR2 FQGNSA. With V trimmed by 5 bases and J by 3 bases, 9 bases remained unmatched. The CDR3 DNA sequence: TGTGCCAGCAGCCGAACGACTAGCGCTCGCTACAATGAGCAGTTCTTC. This sequence encodes CASSRTTSARYNEQFF. Using reference TRBV7-2 and TRBJ2-1 for the parts outside the CDR3, the full variable domain is GAGVSQSPSNKVTEKGKDVELRCDPISGHTALYWYRQSLGQGLEFLIYFQGNSAPDKSGLPSDRFSAERTGGSVSTLTIQRTQQEDSAVYLCASSRTTSARYNEQFFGPGTRLTVL.

V gene TRBV6-4 combines with J gene TRBJ2-1, with 7 bases fitting TRBD2. Germline CDR1 reads MRHNA; CDR2 reads SNTAGT. J lost 8 bases, V lost 6 bases, and 7 bases had no gene match. CDR3 length equals 13 residues. The CDR3 sequence is CASSRTSWDEQFF. Here the CDR3 DNA reads TGTGCCAGCAGCCGGACTAGTTGGGATGAGCAGTTCTTC.

The chain combines TRBV4-1 with TRBJ2-7; 11 bases line up with TRBD2. Looked up from germline, CDR1 is MGHRA and CDR2 is YSYEKL. Germline trimming cut 0 bases from V and 4 bases from J; bases unmatched to any gene: 2. CDR3 length: 15 amino acids. The CDR3 loop is CASSQEGLAGYEQYV. CDR3 nucleotides: TGCGCCAGCAGCCAAGAAGGACTAGCGGGTTACGAGCAGTACGTC.

The J gene is TRBJ1-1, the V gene TRBV15, with D possibly TRBD1 on 5 matching bases. The germline V and J ends were trimmed by 0 bases and 2 bases, with 10 bases remaining between them. This CDR3 spans 15 amino acids. Germline lookup yields CDR1 LNHNV and CDR2 YYDKDF (reference sequence). The DNA of the CDR3 is TGTGCCACCAGCAGAGACCCCGGGACTAACACTGAAGCTTTCTTT. It translates to CATSRDPGTNTEAFF.

V usage is TRBV7-9 and J usage is TRBJ2-1; perhaps TRBD2 as D (6 bases). Germline V gene lookup returns CDR1 SEHNR and CDR2 FQNEAQ (reference sequence). V shed 4 bases and J shed 3 bases, with 13 bases lying between them. The CDR3 extends over 15 amino acids. CDR3 in DNA: TGTGCCAGCAGCTCGGTCAGCGGGCGCTACAATGAGCAGTTCTTC. This translates into CASSSVSGRYNEQFF.

The CDR3 coding sequence is TGTGCCAGCAGCCAAGTTCGCGCACCGAATGAAAAACTGTTTTTT. This encodes CASSQVRAPNEKLFF. V gene TRBV4-2 combines with J gene TRBJ1-4; D not resolved. This CDR3 contains 15 residues. Germline V gene lookup returns CDR1 LGHNA and CDR2 YNFKEQ. The ends were cut back, 1 base at V and 5 bases at J, with 11 bases in the middle.

This clone was seen once. The DNA for the CDR3 is TGTGCCAGCAGCTCGACAAGATTGGGTGAGCAGTTCTTC. Translated: CASSSTRLGEQFF. The V call is TRBV7-2, the J call TRBJ2-1; D is ambiguous. V was trimmed by 4 bases and J by 9 bases, leaving 13 bases between them. The V gene's germline CDR1 is SGHTA and CDR2 FQGNSA. The CDR3 runs 13 residues.

Only one count was recorded for this clone. The CDR3 nucleotides are TGCAGCGTTGGGCCCGGGACAGGAGGTCTAAACACCATATATTTT. Amino acids: CSVGPGTGGLNTIYF. V gene TRBV29-1 combines with J gene TRBJ1-3; 8 bases match TRBD1. Germline CDR1 reads SQVTM; CDR2 reads ANQGSEA. The CDR3 runs 15 residues. With 4 bases clipped from V and 6 bases from J, the junction kept 11 bases outside the gene matches. Full variable domain (remainder filled in from reference TRBV29-1 and TRBJ1-3): SAVISQKPSRDICQRGTSLTIQCQVDSQVTMMFWYRQQPGQSLTLIATANQGSEATYESGFVIDKFPISRPNLTFSTLTVSNMSPEDSSIYLCSVGPGTGGLNTIYFGEGSWLTVV.

The chain recombines TRBV29-1 with TRBJ2-7; TRBD2 is a possible D gene (7 bases). This CDR3 has 15 residues. Trimming pared 7 bases from V and 0 bases from J, leaving 19 bases between. The germline V gene has CDR1 SQVTM and CDR2 ANQGSEA. Here the CDR3 DNA reads TGCAGCGGGGGGGGGTTCGGGACAAACTCCTACGAGCAGTACTTC. Translated: CSGGGFGTNSYEQYF.

The rearrangement links TRBV7-8 to TRBJ1-6; 9 bases line up with TRBD1. The CDR3 consists of 17 residues. Losses at the gene ends were 1 base for V and 2 bases for J; bases not matched to a gene: 3. CDR1 and CDR2 (germline): SGHVS, FQNEAQ. Here the CDR3 DNA reads TGTGCCAGCAGCTTAGGGGGGACAGGGACCTATAATTCACCCCTCCACTTT. It is translated as CASSLGGTGTYNSPLHF.

The chain employs TRBV18 and TRBJ2-3; TRBD2 matches at 11 bases. The CDR3 is 15 amino acids. Per germline, CDR1 KGHSH and CDR2 LQKENI. The trim removed 3 bases at V and 2 bases at J, leaving 1 base unmatched. CDR3 in DNA: TGTGCCAGCTCACCGACTAGCGGGACCACAGATACGCAGTATTTT. Amino acids: CASSPTSGTTDTQYF.

The V gene is TRBV19, the J gene TRBJ1-6, with D unresolved. The germline gives CDR1 LNHDA, CDR2 SQIVND (reference sequence). The CDR3 runs to 16 residues. The germline V and J ends were trimmed by 3 bases and 9 bases, with 18 bases remaining between them. The CDR3, as DNA: TGTGCCAGTAGTATCCGAGGATTTGACTCGGGTTCACCCCTCCACTTT. Protein: CASSIRGFDSGSPLHF.

CDR3 loop: CASSYSITGELFF. For the CDR3, the DNA is TGTGCCAGCAGTTACTCCATTACCGGGGAGCTGTTTTTT. The chain links TRBV6-5 to TRBJ2-2; no firm D call. Trimming removed 0 bases at V and 5 bases at J, with 4 bases between. The CDR3 extends over 13 amino acids. The V gene's germline CDR1 is MNHEY and CDR2 SVGAGI.

This chain links TRBV27 with TRBJ2-3, with D unresolved. Between the trimmed V and J ends, which lost 0 bases and 1 base, there was a span of 8 bases. In germline, CDR1 is MNHEY, CDR2 SMNVEV (reference sequence). The CDR3 contains 15 residues. The CDR3 coding sequence is TGTGCCAGCAGTTTATCGACTCGCGGCACAGATACGCAGTATTTT. This encodes CASSLSTRGTDTQYF.

The gene calls are TRBV10-3 and TRBJ1-2; the match to TRBD1 covers 8 bases. Looked up from germline, CDR1 is ENHRY and CDR2 is SYGVKD. V shed 4 bases, J shed 4 bases, and the junction held 5 bases outside the gene matches. The CDR3 length is 14 residues. The CDR3 coding sequence is TGTGCCATCAGTGTCAGGGGGCAGGTCTATGGCTACACCTTC. This sequence encodes CAISVRGQVYGYTF.

V is TRBV28 and J is TRBJ1-1, with 8 bases matching TRBD1. Looked up from germline, CDR1 is MDHEN and CDR2 is SYDVKM. The CDR3 extends over 21 amino acids. The junction had 28 bases not matched to a gene; V was cut back by 5 bases and J by 5 bases. The CDR3, as DNA: TGTGCCAGCAGTCAACCAAGCCTCTTTCGGACAGGGAAGAGGGTCGGGACTGAAGCTTTCTTT. As protein: CASSQPSLFRTGKRVGTEAFF.

This sequence joins TRBV4-3 and TRBJ1-2; D gene uncertain. Trimming removed 2 bases from V and 10 bases from J, with 14 bases in between. The CDR3 is 13 amino acids. Germline CDR1 is LGHNA and CDR2 is YSLEER. CDR3 loop: CASSQHREDVYTF. DNA for the CDR3: TGCGCCAGCAGCCAACACCGGGAGGACGTCTACACCTTC.

In nucleotides, the CDR3 is TGTGCCAGCAGCCCAGGGTATCATGGCTACACCTTC. Translation gives CASSPGYHGYTF. The V gene is TRBV2, the J gene TRBJ1-2; tentative D call: TRBD1 (5 bases). The CDR3 runs 12 residues. CDR1 SNHLY and CDR2 FYNNEI come from the germline V gene. The V end was cut by 6 bases, the J end by 6 bases, with 11 bases between.

The genes are TRBV19 and TRBJ1-6, with D unclear. The ends were cut back, 8 bases at V and 9 bases at J, with 17 bases in the middle. This CDR3 contains 14 residues. Germline values: CDR1 LNHDA, CDR2 SQIVND (reference sequence). The CDR3 here is CASVSGRTPSPLHF. The CDR3 DNA reads TGTGCCAGTGTCAGCGGAAGGACCCCTTCACCCCTCCACTTT.

The V gene is TRBV11-2, the J gene TRBJ2-2; 7 bases align to TRBD2. V shed 2 bases, J shed 2 bases, and the junction held 11 bases outside the gene matches. The V gene's germline CDR1 is SGHAT and CDR2 FQNNGV. CDR3 size: 18 residues. This CDR3 reads CASSLITGGTLNTGELFF. The DNA for the CDR3 is TGTGCCAGCAGCTTAATTACGGGAGGAACCCTAAACACCGGGGAGCTGTTTTTT.

This clone has only a few counts. CDR3 amino acids: CASRGGLYGYTF. For the CDR3, the DNA is TGTGCCAGCAGGGGAGGGCTCTATGGCTACACCTTC. The genes are TRBV2 and TRBJ1-2; no reliable D call. In germline, CDR1 is SNHLY, CDR2 FYNNEI. The CDR3 runs 12 residues. Trimming shortened V by 6 bases and J by 4 bases, and 9 bases separated the two germline ends. Full variable domain (outside the CDR3, taken from reference TRBV2 and TRBJ1-2): EPEVTQTPSHQVTQMGQEVILRCVPISNHLYFYWYRQILGQKVEFLVSFYNNEISEKSEIFDDQFSVERPDGSNFTLKIRSTKLEDSAMYFCASRGGLYGYTFGSGTRLTVV.

V is TRBV5-1 and J is TRBJ2-5; 10 positions agree with TRBD2. V trimming: 5 bases; J trimming: 3 bases; junction bases outside the gene matches: 13. CDR1 is SGHRS, CDR2 YFSETQ, per germline. The CDR3 loop spans 17 amino acids. The CDR3, as DNA: TGCGCCAGCAGAGGGGCTAGCGGGAGCCTCAGGGAAGAGACCCAGTACTTC. Encoded protein: CASRGASGSLREETQYF.